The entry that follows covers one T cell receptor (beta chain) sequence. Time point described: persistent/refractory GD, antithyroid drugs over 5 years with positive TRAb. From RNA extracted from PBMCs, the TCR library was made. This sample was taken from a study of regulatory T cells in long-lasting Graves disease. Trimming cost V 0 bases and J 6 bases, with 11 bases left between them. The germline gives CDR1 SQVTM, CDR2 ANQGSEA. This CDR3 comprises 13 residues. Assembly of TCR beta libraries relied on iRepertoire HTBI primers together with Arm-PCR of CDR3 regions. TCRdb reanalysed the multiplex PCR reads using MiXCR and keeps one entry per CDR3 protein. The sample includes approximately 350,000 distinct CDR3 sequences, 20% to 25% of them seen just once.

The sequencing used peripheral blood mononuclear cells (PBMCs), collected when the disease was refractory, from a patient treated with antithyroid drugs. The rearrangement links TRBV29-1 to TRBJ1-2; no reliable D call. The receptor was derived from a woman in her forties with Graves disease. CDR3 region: CSVEDTVGDGYTF. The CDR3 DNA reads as TGCAGCGTTGAAGACACAGTGGGCGATGGCTACACCTTC.